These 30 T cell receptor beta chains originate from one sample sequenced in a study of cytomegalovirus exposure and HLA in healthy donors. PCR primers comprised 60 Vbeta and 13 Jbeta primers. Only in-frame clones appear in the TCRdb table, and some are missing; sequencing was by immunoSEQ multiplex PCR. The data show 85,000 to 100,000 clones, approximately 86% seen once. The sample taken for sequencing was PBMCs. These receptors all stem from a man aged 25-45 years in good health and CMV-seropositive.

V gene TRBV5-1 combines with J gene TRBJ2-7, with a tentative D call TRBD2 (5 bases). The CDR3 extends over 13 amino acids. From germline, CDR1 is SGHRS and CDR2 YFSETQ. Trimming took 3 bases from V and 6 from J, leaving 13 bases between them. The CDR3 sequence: CASSSTGEGEQYF. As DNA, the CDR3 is TGCGCCAGCAGCTCCACCGGCGAGGGCGAGCAGTACTTC.

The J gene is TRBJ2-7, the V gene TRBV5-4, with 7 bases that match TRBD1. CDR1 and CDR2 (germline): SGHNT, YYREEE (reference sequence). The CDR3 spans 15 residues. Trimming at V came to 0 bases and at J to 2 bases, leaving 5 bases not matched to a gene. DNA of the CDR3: TGTGCCAGCAGCTTGGACTCTACAGGGGCCTACGAGCAGTACTTC. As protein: CASSLDSTGAYEQYF.

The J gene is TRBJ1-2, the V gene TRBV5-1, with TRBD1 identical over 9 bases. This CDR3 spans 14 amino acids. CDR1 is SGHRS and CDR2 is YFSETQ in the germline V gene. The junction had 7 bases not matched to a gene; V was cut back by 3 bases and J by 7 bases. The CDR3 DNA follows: TGCGCCAGCAGCTCCGGGACAGGGTATTTTGGCTACACCTTC. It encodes CASSSGTGYFGYTF.

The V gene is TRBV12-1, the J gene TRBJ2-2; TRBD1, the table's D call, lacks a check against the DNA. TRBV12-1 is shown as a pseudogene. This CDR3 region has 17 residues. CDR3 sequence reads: CASSLQGAGANTGELFF. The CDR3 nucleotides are TGTGCCAGCAGCTTACAGGGGGCTGGCGCGAACACCGGGGAGCTGTTTTTT.

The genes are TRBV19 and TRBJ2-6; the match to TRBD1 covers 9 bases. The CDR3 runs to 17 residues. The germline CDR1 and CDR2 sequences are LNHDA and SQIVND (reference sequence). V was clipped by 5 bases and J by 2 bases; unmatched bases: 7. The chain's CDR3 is CASSSRDRATGANVLTF. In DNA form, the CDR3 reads TGTGCCAGTAGTTCCCGGGACAGGGCGACTGGGGCCAACGTCCTGACTTTC.

CDR3 protein: CASSDAVGGLVNTEAFF. The CDR3 DNA reads as TGTGCCAGCAGCGACGCGGTAGGGGGCTTGGTGAACACTGAAGCTTTCTTT. The J gene is TRBJ1-1, the V gene TRBV5-4; the match to TRBD1 covers 7 bases. V lost 4 bases to trimming and J lost 0 bases; unmatched junction nucleotides: 12. The germline gives CDR1 SGHNT, CDR2 YYREEE (reference sequence). This CDR3 has 17 amino acids.

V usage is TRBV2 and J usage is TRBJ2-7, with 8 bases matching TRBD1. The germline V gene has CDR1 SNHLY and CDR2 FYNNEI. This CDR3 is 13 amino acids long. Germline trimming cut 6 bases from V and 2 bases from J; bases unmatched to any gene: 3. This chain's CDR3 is CASRDRDTYEQYF. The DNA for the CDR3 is TGTGCCAGCAGGGACAGGGATACCTACGAGCAGTACTTC.

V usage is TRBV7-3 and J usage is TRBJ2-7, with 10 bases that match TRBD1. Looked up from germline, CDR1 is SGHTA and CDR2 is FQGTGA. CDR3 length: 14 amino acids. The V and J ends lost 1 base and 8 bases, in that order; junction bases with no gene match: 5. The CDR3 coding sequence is TGTGCCAGCAGCTTAAGACAGGGGGCGAGTAAGCAGTACTTC. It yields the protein CASSLRQGASKQYF.

The CDR3 DNA sequence: TGTGCCAGCATCCAGGGTATTTTTAGCAATCAGCCCCAGCATTTT. Translation: CASIQGIFSNQPQHF. The chain links TRBV6-6 to TRBJ1-5; D might be TRBD1 (5 bases). The CDR3 is made up of 15 amino acids. V dropped 7 bases and J dropped 0 bases, with 13 bases sitting between them. Germline loops: CDR1 MNHNY, CDR2 SVGAGI (reference sequence).

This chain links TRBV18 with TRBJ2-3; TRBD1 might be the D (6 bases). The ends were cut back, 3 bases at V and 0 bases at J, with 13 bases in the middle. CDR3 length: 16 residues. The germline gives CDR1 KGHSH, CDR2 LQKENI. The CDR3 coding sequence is TGTGCCAGCTCACCTTCGACAGGAACTAGCACAGATACGCAGTATTTT. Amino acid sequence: CASSPSTGTSTDTQYF.

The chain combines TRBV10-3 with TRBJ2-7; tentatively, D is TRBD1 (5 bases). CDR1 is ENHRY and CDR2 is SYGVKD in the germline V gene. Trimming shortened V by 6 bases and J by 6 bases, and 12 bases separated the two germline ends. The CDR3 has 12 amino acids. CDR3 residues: CAIRAPDSEQYF. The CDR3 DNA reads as TGTGCCATCAGGGCGCCTGACAGCGAGCAGTACTTC.

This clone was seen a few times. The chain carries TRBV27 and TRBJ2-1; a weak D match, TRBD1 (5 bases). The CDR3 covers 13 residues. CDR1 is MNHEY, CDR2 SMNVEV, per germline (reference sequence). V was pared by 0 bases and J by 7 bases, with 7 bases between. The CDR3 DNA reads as TGTGCCAGCAGTTTATCCAGGGCGAATGAGCAGTTCTTC. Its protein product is CASSLSRANEQFF.

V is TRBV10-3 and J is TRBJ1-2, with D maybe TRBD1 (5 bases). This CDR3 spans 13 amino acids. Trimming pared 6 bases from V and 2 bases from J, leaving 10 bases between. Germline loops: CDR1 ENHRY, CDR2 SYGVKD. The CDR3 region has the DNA TGTGCCATCAGGGGTACAGGAAACTATGGCTACACCTTC. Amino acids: CAIRGTGNYGYTF.

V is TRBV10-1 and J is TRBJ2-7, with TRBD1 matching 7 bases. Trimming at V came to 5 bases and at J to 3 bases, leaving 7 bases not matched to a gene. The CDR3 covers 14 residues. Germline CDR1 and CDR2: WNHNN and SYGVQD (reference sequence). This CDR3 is CASSTGTAIYEQYF. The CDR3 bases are TGCGCCAGCAGTACCGGGACAGCTATCTACGAGCAGTACTTC.

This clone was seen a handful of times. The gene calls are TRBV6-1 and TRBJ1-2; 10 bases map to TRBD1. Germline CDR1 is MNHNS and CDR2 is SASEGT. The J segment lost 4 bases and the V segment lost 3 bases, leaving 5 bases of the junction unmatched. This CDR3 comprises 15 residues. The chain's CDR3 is CASSEGGDRGYGYTF. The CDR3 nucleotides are TGTGCCAGCAGTGAGGGAGGGGACAGGGGCTATGGCTACACCTTC.

This chain's CDR3 is CASSFALAGVAGELFF. In nucleotides, the CDR3 is TGTGCCAGCAGTTTCGCCCTAGCGGGAGTGGCCGGGGAGCTGTTTTTT. The J gene is TRBJ2-2, the V gene TRBV27, with 10 bases identical to TRBD2. The germline gives CDR1 MNHEY, CDR2 SMNVEV (reference sequence). CDR3 size: 16 residues. V lost 3 bases to trimming and J lost 6 bases; unmatched junction nucleotides: 7.

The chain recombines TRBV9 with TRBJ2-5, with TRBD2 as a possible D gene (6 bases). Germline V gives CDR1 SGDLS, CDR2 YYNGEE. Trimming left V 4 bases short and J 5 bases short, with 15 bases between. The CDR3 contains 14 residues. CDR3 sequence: CASSTNSGGETQYF. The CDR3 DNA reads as TGTGCCAGCAGCACAAACTCTGGGGGGGAGACCCAGTACTTC.

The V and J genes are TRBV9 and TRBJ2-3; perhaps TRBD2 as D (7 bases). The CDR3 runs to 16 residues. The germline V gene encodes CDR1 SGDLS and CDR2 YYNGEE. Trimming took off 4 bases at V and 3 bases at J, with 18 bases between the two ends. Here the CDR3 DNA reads TGTGCCAGCAGCCCCCTGGGGGGGCTGGGGACAGATACGCAGTATTTT. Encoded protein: CASSPLGGLGTDTQYF.

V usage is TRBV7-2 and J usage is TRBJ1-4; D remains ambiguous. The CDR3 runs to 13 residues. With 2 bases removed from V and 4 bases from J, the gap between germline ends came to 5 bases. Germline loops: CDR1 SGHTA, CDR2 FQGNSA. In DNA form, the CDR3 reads TGTGCCAGCAGCTTAAACTATAATGAAAAACTGTTTTTT. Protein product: CASSLNYNEKLFF.

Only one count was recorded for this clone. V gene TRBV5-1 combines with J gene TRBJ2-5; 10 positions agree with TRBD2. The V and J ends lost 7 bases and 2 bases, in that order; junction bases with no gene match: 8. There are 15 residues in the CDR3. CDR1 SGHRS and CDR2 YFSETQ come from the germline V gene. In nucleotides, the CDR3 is TGCGCCAGCGTTCCTAGCGGGGGTCCTCAAGAGACCCAGTACTTC. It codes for CASVPSGGPQETQYF.

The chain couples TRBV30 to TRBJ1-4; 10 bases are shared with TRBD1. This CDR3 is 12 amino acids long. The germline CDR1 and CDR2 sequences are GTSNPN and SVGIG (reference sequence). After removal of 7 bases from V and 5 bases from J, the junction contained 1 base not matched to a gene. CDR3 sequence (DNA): TGTGCCTTGGGACAGGGGAATGAAAAACTGTTTTTT. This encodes CALGQGNEKLFF.

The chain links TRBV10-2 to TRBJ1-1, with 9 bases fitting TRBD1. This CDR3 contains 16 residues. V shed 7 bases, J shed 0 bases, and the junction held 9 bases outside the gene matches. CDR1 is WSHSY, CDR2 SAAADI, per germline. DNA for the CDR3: TGCGCCAGCACCTTGGACAGGGGTGCGATGAACACTGAAGCTTTCTTT. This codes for CASTLDRGAMNTEAFF.

CDR3 nucleotide sequence: TGTGCCTGGAGGACAGTCCCTAACTATGGCTACACCTTC. Translated, it gives CAWRTVPNYGYTF. The V gene is TRBV30, the J gene TRBJ1-2; D possibly corresponds to TRBD1 (5 bases). Per germline, CDR1 GTSNPN and CDR2 SVGIG (reference sequence). The CDR3 length is 13 residues. Trimming took off 3 bases at V and 0 bases at J, with 8 bases between the two ends.

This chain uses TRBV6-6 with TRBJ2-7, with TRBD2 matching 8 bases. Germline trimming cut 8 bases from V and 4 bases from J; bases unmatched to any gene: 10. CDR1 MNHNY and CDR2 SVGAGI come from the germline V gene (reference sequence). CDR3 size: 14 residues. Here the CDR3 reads CASGDTSGIYEQYF. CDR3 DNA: TGTGCCAGCGGTGATACTAGCGGAATATACGAGCAGTACTTC.

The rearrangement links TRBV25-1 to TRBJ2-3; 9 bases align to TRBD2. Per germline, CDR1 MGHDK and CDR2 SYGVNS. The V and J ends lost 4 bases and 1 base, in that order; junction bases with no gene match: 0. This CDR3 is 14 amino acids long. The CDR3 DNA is TGTGCCAGCAGTGTAGCGGGAGGCACAGATACGCAGTATTTT. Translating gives CASSVAGGTDTQYF.

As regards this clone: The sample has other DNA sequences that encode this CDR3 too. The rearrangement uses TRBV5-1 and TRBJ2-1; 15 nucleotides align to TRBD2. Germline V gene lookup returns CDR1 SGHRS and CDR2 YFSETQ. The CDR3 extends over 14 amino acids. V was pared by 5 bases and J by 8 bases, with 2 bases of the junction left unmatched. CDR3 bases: TGCGCCAGCAGGGGACTAGCGGGAGGCGATGAGCAGTTCTTC. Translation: CASRGLAGGDEQFF.

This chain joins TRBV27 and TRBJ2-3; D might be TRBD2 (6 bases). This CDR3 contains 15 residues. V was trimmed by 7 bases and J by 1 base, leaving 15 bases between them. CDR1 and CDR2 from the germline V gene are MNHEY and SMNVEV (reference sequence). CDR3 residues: CASTAGLTRTDTQYF. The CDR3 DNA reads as TGTGCCAGCACCGCGGGACTGACGCGCACAGATACGCAGTATTTT.

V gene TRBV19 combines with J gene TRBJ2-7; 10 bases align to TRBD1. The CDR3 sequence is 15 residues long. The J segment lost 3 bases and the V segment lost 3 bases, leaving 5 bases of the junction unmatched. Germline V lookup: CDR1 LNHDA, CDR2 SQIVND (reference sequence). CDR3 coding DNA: TGTGCCAGTAGTATGGGGGACAGGGGCGTCTACGAGCAGTACTTC. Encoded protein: CASSMGDRGVYEQYF.

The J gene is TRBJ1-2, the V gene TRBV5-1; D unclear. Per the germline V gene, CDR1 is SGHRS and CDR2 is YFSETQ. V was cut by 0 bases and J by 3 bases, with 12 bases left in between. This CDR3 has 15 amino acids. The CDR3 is CASSLGSGQHYGYTF. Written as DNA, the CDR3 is TGCGCCAGCAGCTTGGGGTCGGGTCAGCACTATGGCTACACCTTC.

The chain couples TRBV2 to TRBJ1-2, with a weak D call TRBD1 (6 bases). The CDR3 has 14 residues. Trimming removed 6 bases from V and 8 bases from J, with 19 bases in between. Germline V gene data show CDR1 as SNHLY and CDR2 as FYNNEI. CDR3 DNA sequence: TGTGCCAGCAGCGAACTGGGGGCTCGGGAAGGCTACACCTTC. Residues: CASSELGAREGYTF.